This T cell receptor (beta chain) was obtained from a study of blood T cell repertoires in COVID-19. At the level of the study: Whether acute or convalescent, the COVID-19 samples came from the United States, Italy and Spain. In each case, the material was cDNA or gDNA derived from T cells, B-cell-depleted T cells, or PBMCs.

By frequency in the sample, this clone is large. Authors' methods: Amplified reference gene primers provided the basis for estimating nucleated cell counts. TCRdb's table, derived via immunoSEQ multiplex PCR, lists solely in-frame clones and lacks some. V and J calls and clone size are given by that table; D and trimming were obtained from the DNA. The sample includes 200,000 to 250,000 clones, approximately 86% of them seen just once. The receptor comes from a young man with acute COVID-19. Sequenced: PBMCs or T cells enriched from blood (not recorded which).

For the CDR3, the DNA is TGTGCCAGCAGTTACGACAGGATGAACACTGAAGCTTTCTTT. Translating it yields CASSYDRMNTEAFF. The V call is TRBV28, the J call TRBJ1-1, with D tentatively TRBD1 (6 bases). V was trimmed by 4 bases and J by 0 bases, leaving 9 bases between them. This CDR3 has 14 amino acids. Germline V gene data show CDR1 as MDHEN and CDR2 as SYDVKM.